This TCR beta chain was identified during a study of identical twins. Using its own MiXCR run on the 5' RACE reads, TCRdb lists one record per CDR3 protein. The data contain 250,000 to 350,000 distinct CDR3 sequences, more than 6.5% of them singletons. Everyone who gave samples was a healthy Caucasian. Note on this clonotype: Sequence at one end of the junction differs from germline and may be a read error.

CDR3 length: 15 amino acids. CDR1 LGHDT and CDR2 YNNKEL come from the germline V gene (reference sequence). This sample was shared with a second study, whose subject was yellow fever vaccine responses in identical twins.

V is TRBV3-1 and J is TRBJ2-3, with D possibly matching TRBD1 (6 bases). This TCR came from a woman in her late teens or twenties in good health. The sequenced sample was memory (CD45RO+) T cells sorted from blood. The CDR3 sequence: CASCQDWGRTDTQYF. DNA for the CDR3: TGTGCCAGCTGCCAAGATTGGGGGCGCACAGATACGCAGTATTTT.